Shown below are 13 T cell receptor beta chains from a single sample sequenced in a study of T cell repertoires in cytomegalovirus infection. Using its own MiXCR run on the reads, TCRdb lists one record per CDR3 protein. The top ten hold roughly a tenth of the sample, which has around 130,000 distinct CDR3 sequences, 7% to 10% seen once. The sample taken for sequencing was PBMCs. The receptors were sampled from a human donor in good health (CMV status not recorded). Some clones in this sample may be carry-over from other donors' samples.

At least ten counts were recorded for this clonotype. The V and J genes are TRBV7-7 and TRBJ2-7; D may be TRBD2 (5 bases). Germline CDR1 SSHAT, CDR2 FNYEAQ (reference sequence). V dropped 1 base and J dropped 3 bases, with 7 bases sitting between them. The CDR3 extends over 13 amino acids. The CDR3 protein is CASSLGEGYEQYF. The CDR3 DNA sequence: TGTGCCAGCAGCTTAGGAGAGGGCTACGAGCAGTACTTC.

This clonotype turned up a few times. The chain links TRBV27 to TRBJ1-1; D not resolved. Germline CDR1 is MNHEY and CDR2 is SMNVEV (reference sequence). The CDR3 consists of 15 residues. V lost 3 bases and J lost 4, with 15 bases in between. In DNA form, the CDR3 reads TGTGCCAGCAGTTTCTCCTCGACCCAACCCACTGAAGCTTTCTTT. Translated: CASSFSSTQPTEAFF.

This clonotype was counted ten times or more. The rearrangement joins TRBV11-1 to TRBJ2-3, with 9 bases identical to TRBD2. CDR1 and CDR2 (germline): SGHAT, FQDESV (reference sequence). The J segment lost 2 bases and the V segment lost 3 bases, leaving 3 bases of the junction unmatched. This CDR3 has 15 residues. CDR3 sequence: CASSFGGGDTDTQYF. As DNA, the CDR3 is TGTGCCAGCAGCTTCGGCGGGGGGGACACAGATACGCAGTATTTT. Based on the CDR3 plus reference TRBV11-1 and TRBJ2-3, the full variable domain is EAEVAQSPRYKITEKSQAVAFWCDPISGHATLYWYRQILGQGPELLVQFQDESVVDDSQLPKDRFSAERLKGVDSTLKIQPAELGDSAMYLCASSFGGGDTDTQYFGPGTRLTVL.

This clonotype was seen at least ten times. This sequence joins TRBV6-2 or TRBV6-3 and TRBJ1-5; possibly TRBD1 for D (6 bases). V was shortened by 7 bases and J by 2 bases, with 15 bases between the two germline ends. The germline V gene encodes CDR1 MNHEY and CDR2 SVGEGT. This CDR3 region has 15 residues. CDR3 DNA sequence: TGTGCCAGCAACAGACAGGCCCTTGGCAATCAGCCCCAGCATTTT. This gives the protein CASNRQALGNQPQHF.

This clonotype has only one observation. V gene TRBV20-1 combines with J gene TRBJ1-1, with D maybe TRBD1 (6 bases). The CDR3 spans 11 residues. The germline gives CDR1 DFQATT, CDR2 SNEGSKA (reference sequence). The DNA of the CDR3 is TGCAGAGCCTCAGGGGCCCCGGGTGCTTTCTTT. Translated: CRASGAPGAFF.

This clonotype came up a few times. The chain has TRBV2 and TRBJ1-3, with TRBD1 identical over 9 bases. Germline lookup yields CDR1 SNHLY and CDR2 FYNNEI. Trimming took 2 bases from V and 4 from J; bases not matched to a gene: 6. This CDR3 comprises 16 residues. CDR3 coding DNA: TGTGCCAGCAGTGAATCGAGGACAGGGGTCGGAAACACCATATATTTT. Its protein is CASSESRTGVGNTIYF.

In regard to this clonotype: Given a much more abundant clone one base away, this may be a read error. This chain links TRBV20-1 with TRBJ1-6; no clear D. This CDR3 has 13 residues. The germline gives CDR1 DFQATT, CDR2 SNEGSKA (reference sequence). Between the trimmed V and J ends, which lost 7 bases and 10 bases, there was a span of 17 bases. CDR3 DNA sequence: TGCAGTGACCGGAGCGGTTTCGAATCACCCCTCCACTTT. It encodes CSDRSGFESPLHF.

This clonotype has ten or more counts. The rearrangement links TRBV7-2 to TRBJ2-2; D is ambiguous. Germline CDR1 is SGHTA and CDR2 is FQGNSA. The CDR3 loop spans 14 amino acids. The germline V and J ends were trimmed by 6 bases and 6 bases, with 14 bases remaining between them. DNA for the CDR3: TGTGCCAGCAGTCCTAGGCACCAGGCCGGGGAGCTGTTTTTT. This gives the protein CASSPRHQAGELFF.

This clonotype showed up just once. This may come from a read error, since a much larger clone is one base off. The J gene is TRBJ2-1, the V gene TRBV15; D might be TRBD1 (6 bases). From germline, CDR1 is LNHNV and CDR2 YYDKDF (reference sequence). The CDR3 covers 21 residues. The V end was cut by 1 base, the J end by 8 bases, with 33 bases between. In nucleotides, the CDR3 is TGTGCCACCAGCAGAGGTTATTTGGTCAGGGGCCCAGAGAGGTTGTATCATGAGCAGTTCTTC. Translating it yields CATSRGYLVRGPERLYHEQFF.

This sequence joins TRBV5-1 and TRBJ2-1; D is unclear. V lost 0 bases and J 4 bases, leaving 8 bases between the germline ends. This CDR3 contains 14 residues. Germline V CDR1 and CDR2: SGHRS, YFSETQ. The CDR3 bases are TGCGCCAGCAGCTTGGAAGGCCCTTACAATGAGCAGTTCTTC. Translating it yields CASSLEGPYNEQFF. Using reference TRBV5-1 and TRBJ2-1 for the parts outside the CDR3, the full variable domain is KAGVTQTPRYLIKTRGQQVTLSCSPISGHRSVSWYQQTPGQGLQFLFEYFSETQRNKGNFPGRFSGRQFSNSRSEMNVSTLELGDSALYLCASSLEGPYNEQFFGPGTRLTVL.

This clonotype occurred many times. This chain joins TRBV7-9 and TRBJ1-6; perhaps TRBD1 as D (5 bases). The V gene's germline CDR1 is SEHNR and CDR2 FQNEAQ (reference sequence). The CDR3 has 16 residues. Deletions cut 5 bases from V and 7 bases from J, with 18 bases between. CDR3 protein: CASSPLSREENSPLHF. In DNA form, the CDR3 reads TGTGCCAGCAGCCCGCTCAGCAGGGAAGAGAATTCACCCCTCCACTTT.

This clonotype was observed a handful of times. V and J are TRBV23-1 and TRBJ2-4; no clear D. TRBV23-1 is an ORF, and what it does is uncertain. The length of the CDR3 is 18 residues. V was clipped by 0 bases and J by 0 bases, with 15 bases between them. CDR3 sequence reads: CASSQSRSLRLAKNIQYF. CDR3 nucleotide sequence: TGCGCCAGCAGTCAATCACGGTCCCTCCGATTAGCCAAAAACATTCAGTACTTC.

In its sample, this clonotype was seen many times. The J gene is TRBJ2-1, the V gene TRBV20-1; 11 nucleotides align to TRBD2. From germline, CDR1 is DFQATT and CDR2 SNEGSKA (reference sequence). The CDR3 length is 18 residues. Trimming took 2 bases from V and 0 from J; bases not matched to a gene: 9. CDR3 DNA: TGCAGTGCTAGACAGACTAGCGGGGCCGTTAGCTCCTACAATGAGCAGTTCTTC. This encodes CSARQTSGAVSSYNEQFF.